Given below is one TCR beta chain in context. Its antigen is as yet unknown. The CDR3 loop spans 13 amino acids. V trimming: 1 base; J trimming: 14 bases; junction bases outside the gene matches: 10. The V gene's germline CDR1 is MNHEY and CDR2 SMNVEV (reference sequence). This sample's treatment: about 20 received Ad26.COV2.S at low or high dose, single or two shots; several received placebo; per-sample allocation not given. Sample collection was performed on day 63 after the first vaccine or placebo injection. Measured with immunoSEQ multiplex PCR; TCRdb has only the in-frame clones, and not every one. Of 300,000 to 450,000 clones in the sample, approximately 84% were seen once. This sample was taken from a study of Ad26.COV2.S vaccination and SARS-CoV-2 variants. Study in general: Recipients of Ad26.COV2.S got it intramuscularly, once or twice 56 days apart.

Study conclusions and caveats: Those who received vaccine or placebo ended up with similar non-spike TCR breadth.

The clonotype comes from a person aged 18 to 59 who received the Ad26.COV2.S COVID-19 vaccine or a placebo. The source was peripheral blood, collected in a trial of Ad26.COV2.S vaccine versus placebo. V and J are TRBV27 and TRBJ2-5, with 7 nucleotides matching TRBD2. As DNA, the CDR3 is TGTGCCAGCAGTTTATGGCCTAGCGGAAAAACATACTTC. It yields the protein CASSLWPSGKTYF.